A selection of T cell receptor beta chains follows, all from one sample in a study of blood T cell repertoires in COVID-19. TCRdb's table, derived via immunoSEQ multiplex PCR, lists solely in-frame clones and lacks some. Of over 250,000 clones listed, roughly 90% are singletons. The sample consisted of peripheral blood. These receptors were collected from a woman in her 30s with COVID-19, enrolled during active disease. Each CDR3 is given without its conserved first and last residue. D genes are given only for firm matches.

j_call v_call d_call cdr3_aa
TRBJ1-5 TRBV27 TRBD1 ASSPQGARESNQPQH
TRBJ1-1 TRBV6-5 TRBD1 ASSSRQGFNTEAF
TRBJ1-2 TRBV2 TRBD1 ASRTGPGYT
TRBJ1-6 TRBV6-1 . ASSERGTLPMWGSPLH
TRBJ2-7 TRBV6-5 TRBD1 ASSRGGSEQY
TRBJ2-4 TRBV29-1 TRBD1 SVRDRSKNIQY
TRBJ2-3 TRBV29-1 . SVAWTGGMADTQY
TRBJ2-5 TRBV5-4 TRBD2 ASSLELAGVGSETQY
TRBJ2-1 TRBV5-1 . ASSSPGLYNEQF
TRBJ2-7 TRBV18 . ASSPLLSYEQY
TRBJ2-2 TRBV11-3 TRBD2 ASSFTGGTGELF
TRBJ1-2 TRBV27 . ASSLSPKRWASKAVNYGYT
TRBJ2-7 TRBV30 TRBD2 AWSVSLAAYEQY
TRBJ2-5 TRBV7-9 . ASSLDWTIWYQETQY
TRBJ2-7 TRBV6-5 . ASIRGSLSYEQY
TRBJ1-3 TRBV11-2 TRBD1 ASRHPYRDRAPGNTIY
TRBJ1-2 TRBV28 . ASSPPLRMTANYGYT
TRBJ2-3 TRBV6-5 TRBD2 ASGLAGGPTDTQY
TRBJ1-5 TRBV18 . ASSPRRDQPQH
TRBJ2-1 TRBV5-1 TRBD1 ASRSGTGGNEQF
TRBJ2-1 TRBV7-3 TRBD2 ASSLGGTRSYNEQF
TRBJ1-3 TRBV28 TRBD1 ASSEDRFDSGNTIY
TRBJ1-2 TRBV7-2 TRBD1 ASSLASGQGGNYGYT
TRBJ2-3 TRBV2 TRBD2 ASSGLATDTQY
TRBJ2-7 TRBV27 TRBD1 ASSFQRDSSYEQY
TRBJ2-3 TRBV11-2 . ASSLVGGGADTQY
TRBJ2-6 TRBV11-3 . ASSLNPSAVLT
TRBJ1-5 TRBV2 TRBD1 ASRRQGAVNQPQH
TRBJ2-1 TRBV7-9 TRBD2 ASSLGGLAGVGEQF
TRBJ1-5 TRBV5-6 . ASSSGRTGSNQPQH
TRBJ2-1 TRBV5-4 TRBD2 ASSRGTSGRVGEQF
TRBJ2-2 TRBV19 . ASSTMIAGGVSPSGELF
TRBJ2-7 TRBV2 . ASSESFGTGTY